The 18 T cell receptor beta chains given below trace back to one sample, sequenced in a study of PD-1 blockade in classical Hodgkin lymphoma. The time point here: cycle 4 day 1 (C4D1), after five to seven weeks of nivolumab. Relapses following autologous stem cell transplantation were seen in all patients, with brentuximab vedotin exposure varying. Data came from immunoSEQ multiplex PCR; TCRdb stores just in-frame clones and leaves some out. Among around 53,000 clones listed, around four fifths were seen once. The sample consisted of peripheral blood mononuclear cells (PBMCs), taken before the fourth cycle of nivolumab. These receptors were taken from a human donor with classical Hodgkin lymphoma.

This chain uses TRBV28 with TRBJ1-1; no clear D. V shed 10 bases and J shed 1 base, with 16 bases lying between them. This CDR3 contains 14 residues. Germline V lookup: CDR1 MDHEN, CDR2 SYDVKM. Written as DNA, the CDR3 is TGTGCCACCCGAAAGACGGGCCGGAACACTGAAGCTTTCTTT. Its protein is CATRKTGRNTEAFF.

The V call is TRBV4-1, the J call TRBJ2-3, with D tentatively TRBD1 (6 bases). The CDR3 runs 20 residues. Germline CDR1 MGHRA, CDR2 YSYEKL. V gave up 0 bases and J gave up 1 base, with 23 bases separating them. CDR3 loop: CASSQEIWPRGTGRTDTQYF. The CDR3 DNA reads TGCGCCAGCAGCCAAGAAATCTGGCCCCGGGGAACAGGGCGCACAGATACGCAGTATTTT.

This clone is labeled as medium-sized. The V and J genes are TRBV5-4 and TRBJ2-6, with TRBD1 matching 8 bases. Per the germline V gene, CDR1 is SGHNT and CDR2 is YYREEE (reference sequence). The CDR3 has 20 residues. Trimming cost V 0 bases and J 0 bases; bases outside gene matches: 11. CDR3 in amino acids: CASSLVLGTGPFSGANVLTF. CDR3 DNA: TGTGCCAGCAGCTTGGTTTTAGGGACAGGTCCATTCTCTGGGGCCAACGTCCTGACTTTC.

The CDR3, as DNA: TGTGCCAGCAGTTTACCCAGGGGCAATCAGCCCCAGCATTTT. Its protein product is CASSLPRGNQPQHF. The chain employs TRBV28 and TRBJ1-5, with a possible D match to TRBD1 (5 bases). Trimming removed 2 bases at V and 2 bases at J, with 7 bases between. The CDR3 length is 14 residues. The germline gives CDR1 MDHEN, CDR2 SYDVKM.

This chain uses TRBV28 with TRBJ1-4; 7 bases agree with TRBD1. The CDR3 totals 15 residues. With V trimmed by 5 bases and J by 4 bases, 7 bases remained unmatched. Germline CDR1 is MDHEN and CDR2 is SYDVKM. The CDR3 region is CASSVGDSLNEKLFF. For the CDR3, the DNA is TGTGCCAGCAGTGTCGGGGACAGCCTTAATGAAAAACTGTTTTTT.

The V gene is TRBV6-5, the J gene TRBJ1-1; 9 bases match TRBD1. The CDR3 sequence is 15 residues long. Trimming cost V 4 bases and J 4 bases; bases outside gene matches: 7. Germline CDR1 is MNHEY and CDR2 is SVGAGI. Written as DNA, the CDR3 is TGTGCCAGCAGTTGGGGACAGGGTGTTGTCACTGAAGCTTTCTTT. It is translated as CASSWGQGVVTEAFF.

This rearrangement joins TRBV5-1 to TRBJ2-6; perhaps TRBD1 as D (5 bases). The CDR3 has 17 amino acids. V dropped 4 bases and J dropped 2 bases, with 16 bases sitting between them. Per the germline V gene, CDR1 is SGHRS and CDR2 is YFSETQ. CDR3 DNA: TGCGCCAGCAGCACGGAACCAGGGTTGGCTGGGGCCAACGTCCTGACTTTC. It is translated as CASSTEPGLAGANVLTF.

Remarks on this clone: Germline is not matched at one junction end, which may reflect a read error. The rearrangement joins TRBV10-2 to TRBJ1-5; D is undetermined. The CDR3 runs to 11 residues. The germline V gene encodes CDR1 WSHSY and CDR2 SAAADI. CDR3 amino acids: CASSEPSWRLF. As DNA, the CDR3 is TGCGCCAGCAGTGAGCCAAGCTGGAGGCTTTTT.

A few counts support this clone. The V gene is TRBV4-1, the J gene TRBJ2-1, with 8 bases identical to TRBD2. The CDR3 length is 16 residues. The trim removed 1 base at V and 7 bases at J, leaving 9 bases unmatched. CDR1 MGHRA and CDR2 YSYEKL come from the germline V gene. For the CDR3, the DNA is TGCGCCAGCAGCCAAGGAGCGGGAGTACTAATGAATGAGCAGTTCTTC. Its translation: CASSQGAGVLMNEQFF.

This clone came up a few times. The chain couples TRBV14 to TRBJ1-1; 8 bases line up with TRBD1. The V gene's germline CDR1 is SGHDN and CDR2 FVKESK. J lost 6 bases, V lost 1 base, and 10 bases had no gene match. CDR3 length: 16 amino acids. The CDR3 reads CASSQGGRGRVPEAFF. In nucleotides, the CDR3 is TGTGCCAGCAGCCAAGGGGGCAGGGGGCGCGTGCCTGAAGCTTTCTTT. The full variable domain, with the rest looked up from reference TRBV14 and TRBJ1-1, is EAGVTQFPSHSVIEKGQTVTLRCDPISGHDNLYWYRRVMGKEIKFLLHFVKESKQDESGMPNNRFLAERTGGTYSTLKVQPAELEDSGVYFCASSQGGRGRVPEAFFGQGTRLTVV.

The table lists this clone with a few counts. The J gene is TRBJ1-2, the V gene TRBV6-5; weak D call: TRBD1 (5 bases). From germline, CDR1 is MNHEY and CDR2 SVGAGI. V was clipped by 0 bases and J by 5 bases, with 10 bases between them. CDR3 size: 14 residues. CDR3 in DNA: TGTGCCAGCAGTTACTCCCCACGGGGGTATGGCTACACCTTC. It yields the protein CASSYSPRGYGYTF.

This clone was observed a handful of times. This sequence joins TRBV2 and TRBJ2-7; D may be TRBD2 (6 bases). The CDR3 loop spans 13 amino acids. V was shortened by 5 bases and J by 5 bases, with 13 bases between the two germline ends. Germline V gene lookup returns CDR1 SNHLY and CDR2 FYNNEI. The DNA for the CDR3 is TGTGCCAGCAGTCCTCGGAGGGTAGACGAGCAGTACTTC. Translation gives CASSPRRVDEQYF. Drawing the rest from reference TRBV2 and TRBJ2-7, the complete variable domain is EPEVTQTPSHQVTQMGQEVILRCVPISNHLYFYWYRQILGQKVEFLVSFYNNEISEKSEIFDDQFSVERPDGSNFTLKIRSTKLEDSAMYFCASSPRRVDEQYFGPGTRLTVT.

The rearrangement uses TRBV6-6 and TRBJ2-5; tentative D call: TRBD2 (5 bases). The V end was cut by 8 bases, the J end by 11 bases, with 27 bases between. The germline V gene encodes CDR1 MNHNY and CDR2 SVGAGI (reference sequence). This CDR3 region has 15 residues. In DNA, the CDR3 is TGTGCCAGCGGAGTCTCCCTGGGTGGGCGGGTTGAGCAGTACTTC. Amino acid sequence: CASGVSLGGRVEQYF.

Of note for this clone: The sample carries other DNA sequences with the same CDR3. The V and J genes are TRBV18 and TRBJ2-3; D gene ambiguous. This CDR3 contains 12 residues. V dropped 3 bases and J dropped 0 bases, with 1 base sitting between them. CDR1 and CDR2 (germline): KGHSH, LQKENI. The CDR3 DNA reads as TGTGCCAGCTCACCTAGCACAGATACGCAGTATTTT. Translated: CASSPSTDTQYF.

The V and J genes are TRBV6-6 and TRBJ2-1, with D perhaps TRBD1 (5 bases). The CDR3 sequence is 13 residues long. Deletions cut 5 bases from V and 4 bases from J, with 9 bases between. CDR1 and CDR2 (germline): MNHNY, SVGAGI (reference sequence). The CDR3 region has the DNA TGTGCCAGCAGTACGACAGCTTACAATGAGCAGTTCTTC. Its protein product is CASSTTAYNEQFF.

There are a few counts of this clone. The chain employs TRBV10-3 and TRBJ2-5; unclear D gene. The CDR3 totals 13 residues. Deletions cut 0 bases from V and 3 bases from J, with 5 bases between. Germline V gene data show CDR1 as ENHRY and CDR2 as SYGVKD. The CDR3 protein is CAISESLEETQYF. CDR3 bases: TGTGCCATCAGTGAGTCCCTAGAAGAGACCCAGTACTTC.

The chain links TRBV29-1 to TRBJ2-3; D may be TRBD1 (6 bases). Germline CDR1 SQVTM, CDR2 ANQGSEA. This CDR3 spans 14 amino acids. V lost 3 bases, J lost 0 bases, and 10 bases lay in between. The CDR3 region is CSVDGGRSTDTQYF. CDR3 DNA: TGCAGCGTTGATGGGGGCAGGAGCACAGATACGCAGTATTTT.

CDR3 residues: CASSSHRQVWGAYEQYF. The CDR3, as DNA: TGTGCCAGCAGTTCCCACCGACAGGTTTGGGGTGCCTACGAGCAGTACTTC. The V and J genes are TRBV28 and TRBJ2-7, with D tentatively TRBD1 (6 bases). The germline CDR1 and CDR2 sequences are MDHEN and SYDVKM. V gave up 4 bases and J gave up 2 bases, with 21 bases separating them. The CDR3 is made up of 17 amino acids.